This TCR beta chain derives from a study of T-cell memory formation after mild COVID-19. This clonotype was seen more than once but under ten times. The TCR alpha and TCR beta cDNA libraries, bearing sample barcodes and UMIs, were generated by 5'RACE using constant-segment primers. TCRdb redid the calling of the 5' RACE reads with MiXCR, one entry per CDR3 protein. The data show roughly 600,000 distinct CDR3 sequences, under 20% seen once. Sequencing was carried out using PBMCs or a T cell subset sorted from them (not recorded which). The receptor was isolated from an adult woman who had mild COVID-19 (a few samples of this study predate the infection). Cell type and time point are not known.

The DNA for the CDR3 is TGTGCCAGCAGCGCGGTTTGGACGAATAACGATCACGGGGAGCTGTTTTTT. This sequence encodes CASSAVWTNNDHGELFF. This chain links TRBV3-1 with TRBJ2-2; no definite D call. The CDR3 runs to 17 residues. From germline, CDR1 is LGHDT and CDR2 YNNKEL (reference sequence). Trimming pared 5 bases from V and 7 bases from J, leaving 23 bases between.